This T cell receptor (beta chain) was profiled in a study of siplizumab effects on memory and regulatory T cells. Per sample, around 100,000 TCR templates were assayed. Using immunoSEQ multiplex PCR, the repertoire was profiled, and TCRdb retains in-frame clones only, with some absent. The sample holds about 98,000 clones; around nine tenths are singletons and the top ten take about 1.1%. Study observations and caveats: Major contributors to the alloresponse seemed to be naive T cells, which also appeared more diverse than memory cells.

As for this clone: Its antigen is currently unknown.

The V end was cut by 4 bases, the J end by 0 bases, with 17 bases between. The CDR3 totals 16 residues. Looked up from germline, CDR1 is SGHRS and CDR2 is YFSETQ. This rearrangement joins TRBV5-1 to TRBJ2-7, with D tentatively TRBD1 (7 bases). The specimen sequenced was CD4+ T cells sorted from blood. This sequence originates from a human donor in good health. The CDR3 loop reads CASSAGQLRNSYEQYF. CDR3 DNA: TGCGCCAGCAGCGCGGGACAGCTACGAAACTCCTACGAGCAGTACTTC.